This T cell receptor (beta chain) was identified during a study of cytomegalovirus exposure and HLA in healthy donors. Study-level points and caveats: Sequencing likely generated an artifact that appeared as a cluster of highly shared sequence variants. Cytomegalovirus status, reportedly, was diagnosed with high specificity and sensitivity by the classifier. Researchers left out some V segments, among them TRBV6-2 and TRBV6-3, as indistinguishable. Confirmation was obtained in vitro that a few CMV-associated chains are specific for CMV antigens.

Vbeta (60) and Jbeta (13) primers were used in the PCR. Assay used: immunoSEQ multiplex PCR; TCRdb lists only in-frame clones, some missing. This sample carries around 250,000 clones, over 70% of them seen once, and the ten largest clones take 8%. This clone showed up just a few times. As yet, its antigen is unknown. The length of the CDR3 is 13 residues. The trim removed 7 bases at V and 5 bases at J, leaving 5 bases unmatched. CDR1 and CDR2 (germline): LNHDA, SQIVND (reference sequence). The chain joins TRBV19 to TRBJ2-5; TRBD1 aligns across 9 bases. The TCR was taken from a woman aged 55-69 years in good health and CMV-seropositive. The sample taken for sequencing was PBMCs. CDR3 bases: TGTGCCAGTACCGGGACAGGGTTCGAGACCCAGTACTTC. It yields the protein CASTGTGFETQYF.